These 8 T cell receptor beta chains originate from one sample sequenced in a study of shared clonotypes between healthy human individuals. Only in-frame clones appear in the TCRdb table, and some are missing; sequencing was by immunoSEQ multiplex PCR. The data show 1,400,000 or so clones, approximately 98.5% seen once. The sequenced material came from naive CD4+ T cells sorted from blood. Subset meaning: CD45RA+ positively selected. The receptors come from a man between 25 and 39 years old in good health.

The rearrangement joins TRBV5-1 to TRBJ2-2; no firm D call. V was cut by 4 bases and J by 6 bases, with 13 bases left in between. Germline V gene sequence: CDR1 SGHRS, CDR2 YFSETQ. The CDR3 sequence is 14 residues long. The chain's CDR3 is CASSPVVVSGELFF. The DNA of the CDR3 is TGCGCCAGCAGCCCTGTGGTCGTATCCGGGGAGCTGTTTTTT.

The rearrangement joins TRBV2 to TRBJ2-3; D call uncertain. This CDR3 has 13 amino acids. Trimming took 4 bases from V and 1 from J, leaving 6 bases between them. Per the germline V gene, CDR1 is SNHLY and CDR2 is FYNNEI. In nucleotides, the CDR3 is TGTGCCAGCAGTGGAGTACGCACAGATACGCAGTATTTT. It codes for CASSGVRTDTQYF. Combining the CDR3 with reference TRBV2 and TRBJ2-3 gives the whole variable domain EPEVTQTPSHQVTQMGQEVILRCVPISNHLYFYWYRQILGQKVEFLVSFYNNEISEKSEIFDDQFSVERPDGSNFTLKIRSTKLEDSAMYFCASSGVRTDTQYFGPGTRLTVL.

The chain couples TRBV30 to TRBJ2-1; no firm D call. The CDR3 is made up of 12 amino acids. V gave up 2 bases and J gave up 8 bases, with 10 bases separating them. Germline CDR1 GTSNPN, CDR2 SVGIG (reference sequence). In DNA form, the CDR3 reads TGTGCCTGGAGTCCCCCGTCTTATGAGCAGTTCTTC. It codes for CAWSPPSYEQFF.

DNA for the CDR3: TGTGCCAGCAGCTATAGCGGGAGCGTCGGTGAGCAGTTCTTC. Amino acids: CASSYSGSVGEQFF. This sequence joins TRBV7-2 and TRBJ2-1; 9 nucleotides align to TRBD2. CDR3 length: 14 residues. The V gene end was trimmed by 4 bases and the J gene end by 9 bases; junction bases not matched to a gene: 7. The germline gives CDR1 SGHTA, CDR2 FQGNSA.

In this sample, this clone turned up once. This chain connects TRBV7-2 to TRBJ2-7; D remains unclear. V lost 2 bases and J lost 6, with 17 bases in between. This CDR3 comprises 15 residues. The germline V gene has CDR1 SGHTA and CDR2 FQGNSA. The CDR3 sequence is CASSLFVGALGEQYF. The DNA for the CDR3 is TGTGCCAGCAGCTTATTTGTAGGAGCTCTGGGCGAGCAGTACTTC.

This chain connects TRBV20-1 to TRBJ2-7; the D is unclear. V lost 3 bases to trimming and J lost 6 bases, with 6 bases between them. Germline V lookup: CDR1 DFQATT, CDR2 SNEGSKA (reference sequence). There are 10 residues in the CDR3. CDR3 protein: CSASLPEQYF. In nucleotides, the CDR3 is TGCAGTGCTAGCCTCCCCGAGCAGTACTTC.

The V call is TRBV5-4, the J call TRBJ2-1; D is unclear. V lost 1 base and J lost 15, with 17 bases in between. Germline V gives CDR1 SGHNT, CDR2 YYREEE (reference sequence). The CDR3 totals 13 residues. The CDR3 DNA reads TGTGCCAGCAGCTTGTTCGCCAGTTACGGATGGTTCTTC. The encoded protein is CASSLFASYGWFF.

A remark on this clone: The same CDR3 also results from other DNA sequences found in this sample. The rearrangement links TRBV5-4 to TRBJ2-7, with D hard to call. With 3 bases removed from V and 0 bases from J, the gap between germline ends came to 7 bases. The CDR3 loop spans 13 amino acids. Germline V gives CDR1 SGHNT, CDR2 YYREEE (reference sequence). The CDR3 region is CASSSRSSYEQYF. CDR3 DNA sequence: TGTGCCAGCAGCTCTAGGAGCTCCTACGAGCAGTACTTC. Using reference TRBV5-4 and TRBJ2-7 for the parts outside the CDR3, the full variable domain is ETGVTQSPTHLIKTRGQQVTLRCSSQSGHNTVSWYQQALGQGPQFIFQYYREEENGRGNFPPRFSGLQFPNYSSELNVNALELDDSALYLCASSSRSSYEQYFGPGTRLTVT.